The entry below gives a single T cell receptor (beta chain) sequence along with its context. Time point in this sample: 2015-2016 season, 7 days after influenza vaccination. Method: immunoSEQ multiplex PCR; TCRdb's copy keeps in-frame clones and lacks some. The sample includes over a thousand clones, 70% to 85% seen only once; the top ten take over 2.5%. This sample is part of a study of follicular helper T cells after annual influenza vaccination. The clonotype comes from an adult who received the influenza vaccine. The sequencing used CXCR5+ CD38+ circulating T follicular helper cells from blood, collected 7 days after influenza vaccination. As to subset: circulating Tfh, non-naive CD4+CXCR5+PD-1+ (ICOS+CD38+ or ICOS-CD38-).

CDR3 sequence (DNA): TGTGCCAGCTCACCACGGACTGACTCTGGAAACACCATATATTTT. Amino acid sequence: CASSPRTDSGNTIYF. The chain links TRBV18 to TRBJ1-3; unclear D gene. The germline V gene encodes CDR1 KGHSH and CDR2 LQKENI. CDR3 length equals 15 residues. V was pared by 1 base and J by 0 bases, with 7 bases between.